A selection of T cell receptor beta chains follows, all from one sample in a study of blood T cells in healthy people across ages. Via MiXCR, TCRdb re-called the 5' RACE reads, giving one row per CDR3 protein. The data show over 600,000 distinct CDR3 sequences, roughly 50% seen once. What was sequenced was blood. Every receptor here comes from a man aged 40-55 years in good health. Both conserved end residues are part of each CDR3. A D gene is named only where the DNA matches it firmly. Where a row states a size, it is once, few, many or the class of an expanded clone; other rows omit it.

>TRBV20-1|TRBJ2-7|.|.
TGCAGTGCTAGTCGGTGCCTAAGCCGGTACGAGCAGTACTTC
CSASRCLSRYEQYF
>TRBV6-2/TRBV6-3|TRBJ2-7|.|.
TGTGCCAGCACTCAGCCCGGACACACAAGCGACTCCTACGAGCAGTACTTC
CASTQPGHTSDSYEQYF
>TRBV2|TRBJ1-2|TRBD1|.
TGTGCCAGCAGTGATCGAGGGACAGGGGGTAAAGGCTATGGCTACACCTTC
CASSDRGTGGKGYGYTF
>TRBV7-8|TRBJ2-3|TRBD1|once
TGTGCCAGCAGCTTCCTCCTACGGGACAGGCACACAGATACGCAGTATTTT
CASSFLLRDRHTDTQYF
>TRBV7-2|TRBJ1-5|TRBD1|.
TGTGCCAGCAGCCAAGGACAGGCGAAGGGACAGCCCCAGCATTTT
CASSQGQAKGQPQHF
>TRBV5-1|TRBJ2-7|.|.
TGCGCCAGCAGCCCCGGACGGAAAAACGACGAGCAGTACTTC
CASSPGRKNDEQYF
>TRBV29-1|TRBJ2-7|.|once
TGCAGCGTTAAAGACAGTAAGGACTATGGGATCGCAGTCTCAAAGAACGAGCAGTACTTC
CSVKDSKDYGIAVSKNEQYF
>TRBV5-1|TRBJ2-1|.|.
TGCGCCAGCAGCTCCCTTCAGGGTTTTTCCTACAATGAGCAGTTCTTC
CASSSLQGFSYNEQFF
>TRBV29-1|TRBJ2-1|TRBD1|few
TGCAGCGTTGAAGGCTTGAACAGGGGATACAATGAGCAGTTCTTC
CSVEGLNRGYNEQFF
>TRBV4-1|TRBJ1-6|.|.
TGCGCCAGCAGTGTGGGGACCTCACCCCTCCACTTT
CASSVGTSPLHF
>TRBV19|TRBJ2-1|TRBD1|.
TGTGCCACGACGGGTTCCGGGACAGGGCACAATGAGCAGTTCTTC
CATTGSGTGHNEQFF
>TRBV20-1|TRBJ2-1|TRBD2|.
TGCAGTGCCCAGCAACCGGGACTAGTAACGGTTGAGCAGTTCTTC
CSAQQPGLVTVEQFF
>TRBV5-6|TRBJ2-6|TRBD2|.
TGTGCCAGCAGCTTGGAGAGCGGGAGGGCTTCTGGGGCCAACGTCCTGACTTTC
CASSLESGRASGANVLTF
>TRBV11-2|TRBJ2-5|TRBD1|.
TGTGCCAGCAGCCTCGGACAGGTCCCGGGTAGGACCCAGTACTTC
CASSLGQVPGRTQYF
>TRBV6-6|TRBJ2-7|.|.
TGTGCCAGCAAACCACGACGTGGCCTCGACGAGCAGTACTTC
CASKPRRGLDEQYF
>TRBV12-3/TRBV12-4|TRBJ2-1|.|.
TGTGCCAGCAGTTTATTACATGAGCAGTTCTTC
CASSLLHEQFF
>TRBV20-1|TRBJ2-3|.|.
TGCAGTGCTAGAGCCCCCAGCACAGATACGCAGTATTTT
CSARAPSTDTQYF
>TRBV29-1|TRBJ2-7|.|few
TGCAGCGTTGAGATAGCGGCCTCCTACGAGCAGTACTTC
CSVEIAASYEQYF
>TRBV6-5|TRBJ2-7|TRBD1|many
TGTGCCAGCAGACAGGGGGGCCGCTACGAGCAGTACTTC
CASRQGGRYEQYF
>TRBV27|TRBJ2-7|.|.
TGTGCCAGCAGTTTTCGATGTTCAGAGACTAAACAGGCCGAGCAGTACTTC
CASSFRCSETKQAEQYF
>TRBV10-3|TRBJ2-2|TRBD1|.
TGTGCCATCAGGCCGGGACAGGGGGCCGGCGGGGAGCTGTTTTTT
CAIRPGQGAGGELFF
>TRBV20-1|TRBJ2-5|TRBD2|.
TGCAGTGCCAAGCTAGCGGGAGGAGGAGAGACCCAGTACTTC
CSAKLAGGGETQYF
>TRBV6-5|TRBJ2-7|TRBD1|.
TGTGCCAGCAACAGGGGGACACGGGACGGCGGGTCCGAGCAGTACTTC
CASNRGTRDGGSEQYF
>TRBV6-5|TRBJ2-5|.|few
TGTGCCAGCTGCCCCGTCTCGGCAGCTCAAGAGACCCAGTACTTC
CASCPVSAAQETQYF
>TRBV29-1|TRBJ2-3|.|.
TGCAGCGTTGAGGGATCAGGAGAACCAGATACGCAGTATTTT
CSVEGSGEPDTQYF
>TRBV28|TRBJ2-7|TRBD1|.
TGTGCCAGCAGTTCTCCTTCGGGGACAGGGACCTACGAGCAGTACTTC
CASSSPSGTGTYEQYF
>TRBV10-3|TRBJ2-3|TRBD2|few
TGTGCCATCGCGGAAGGGACTAGCGGAGACACAGATACGCAGTATTTT
CAIAEGTSGDTDTQYF
>TRBV28|TRBJ2-7|TRBD1|few
TGTGCCAGCAGAAAAAGGACAGGGGTTGAGGAGCAGTACTTC
CASRKRTGVEEQYF
>TRBV6-6|TRBJ2-3|TRBD2|.
TGCGCCAGCAGCTACGACTTGGCTAGCGGGGGCACAGATACGCAGTATTTT
CASSYDLASGGTDTQYF
>TRBV28|TRBJ1-6|.|few
TGTGCCAGCAGTCCTAACGACAGGTCGGCCCTCCACTTT
CASSPNDRSALHF
>TRBV24-1|TRBJ1-1|.|.
TGTGCCACCAGTGAGCCAGGTTTAAGCACTGAAGCTTTCTTT
CATSEPGLSTEAFF
>TRBV18|TRBJ1-1|.|.
TGTGCCAGCCTACGGACAGCGAACACTGAAGCTTTCTTT
CASLRTANTEAFF
>TRBV12-3/TRBV12-4|TRBJ2-3|.|once
TGTGCCAGCACAAAGGGACGGGGCACAGATACGCAGTATTTT
CASTKGRGTDTQYF
>TRBV6-2/TRBV6-3|TRBJ2-7|TRBD2|few
TGTGCCAGCAGTCCAAACCGCTTGAGCGGGACGAGGTCGTACGAGCAGTACTTC
CASSPNRLSGTRSYEQYF
>TRBV9|TRBJ2-4|TRBD1|.
TGTGCCAGCAGCGAACAGGGGACCAAAAACATTCAGTACTTC
CASSEQGTKNIQYF
>TRBV25-1|TRBJ2-7|TRBD1|.
TGTGCCAGCAGAGAAGCCGGGACAGGGGTCGGCTACGAGCAGTACTTC
CASREAGTGVGYEQYF
>TRBV5-1|TRBJ1-2|.|.
TGCGCCAGCAGCTCGTCCGGGACACCTAGTAACTATGGCTACACCTTC
CASSSSGTPSNYGYTF
>TRBV29-1|TRBJ2-2|.|.
TGCAGCGCTATGAACACCGGGGAGCTGTTTTTT
CSAMNTGELFF
>TRBV10-3|TRBJ2-7|.|.
TGTGTCATCGGAATTGATCCTTACGAGCAGTACTTC
CVIGIDPYEQYF
>TRBV25-1|TRBJ2-5|.|.
TGTGCCAGCAGTCCCTCGGACTTAATTCAAGAGACCCAGTACTTC
CASSPSDLIQETQYF
>TRBV7-2|TRBJ2-3|.|few
TGTGCCAGCAGCTTAGTGGTCTTTGATACGCAGTATTTT
CASSLVVFDTQYF
>TRBV2|TRBJ2-3|.|.
TGTGCCAGCAGTCGTTCCCGCCCGGGCACAGATACGCAGTATTTT
CASSRSRPGTDTQYF
>TRBV6-2/TRBV6-3|TRBJ2-1|.|.
TGTGCCAGCAGGGACCCGGGTGAGCAGTTCTTC
CASRDPGEQFF
>TRBV14|TRBJ2-7|.|.
TGTGCCAGCAGCCATTCGAATACACTCTACGAGCAGTACTTC
CASSHSNTLYEQYF
>TRBV12-3/TRBV12-4|TRBJ2-4|.|.
TGTGCCAGCAGTCGGCCGGGGAGTTTGGCCAAAAACATTCAGTACTTC
CASSRPGSLAKNIQYF